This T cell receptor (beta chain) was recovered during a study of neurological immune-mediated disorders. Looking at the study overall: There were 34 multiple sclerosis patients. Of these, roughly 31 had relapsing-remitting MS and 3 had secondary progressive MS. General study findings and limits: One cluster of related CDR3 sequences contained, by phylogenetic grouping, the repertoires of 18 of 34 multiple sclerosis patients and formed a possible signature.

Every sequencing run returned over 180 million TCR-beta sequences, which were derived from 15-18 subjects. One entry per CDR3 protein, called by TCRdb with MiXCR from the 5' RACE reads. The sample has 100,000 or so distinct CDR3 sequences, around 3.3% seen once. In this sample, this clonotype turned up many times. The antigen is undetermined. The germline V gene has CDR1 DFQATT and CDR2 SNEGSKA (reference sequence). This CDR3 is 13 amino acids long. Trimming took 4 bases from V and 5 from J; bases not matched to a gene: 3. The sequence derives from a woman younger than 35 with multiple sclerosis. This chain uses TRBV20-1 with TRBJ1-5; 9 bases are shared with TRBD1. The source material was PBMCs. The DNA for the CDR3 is TGCAGTGCTAACAGGGGGCGCGATCAGCCCCAGCATTTT. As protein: CSANRGRDQPQHF.